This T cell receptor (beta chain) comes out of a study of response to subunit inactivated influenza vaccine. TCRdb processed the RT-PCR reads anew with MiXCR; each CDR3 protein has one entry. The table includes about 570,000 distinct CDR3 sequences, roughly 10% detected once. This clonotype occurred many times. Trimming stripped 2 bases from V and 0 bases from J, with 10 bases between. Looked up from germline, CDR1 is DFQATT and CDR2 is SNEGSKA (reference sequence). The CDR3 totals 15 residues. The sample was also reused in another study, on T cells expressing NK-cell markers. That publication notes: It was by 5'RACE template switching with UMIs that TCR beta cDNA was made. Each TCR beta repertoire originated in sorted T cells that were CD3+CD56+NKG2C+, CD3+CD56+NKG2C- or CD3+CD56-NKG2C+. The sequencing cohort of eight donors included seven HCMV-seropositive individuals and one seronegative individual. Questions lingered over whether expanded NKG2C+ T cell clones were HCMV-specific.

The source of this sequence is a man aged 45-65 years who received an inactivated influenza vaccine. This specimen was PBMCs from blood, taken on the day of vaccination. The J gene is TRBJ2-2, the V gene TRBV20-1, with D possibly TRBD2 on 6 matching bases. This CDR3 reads CSARLGGTNTGELFF. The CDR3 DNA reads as TGCAGTGCTAGATTGGGCGGGACGAACACCGGGGAGCTGTTTTTT.